This T cell receptor beta chain was recorded in a study of blood T cell repertoires in COVID-19. Study background: Acute and convalescent COVID-19 samples came from the United States, Italy and Spain.

V lost 3 bases to trimming and J lost 7 bases, with 16 bases between them. CDR3 length: 13 residues. Germline V gene sequence: CDR1 SQVTM, CDR2 ANQGSEA. In the original workflow: Amplification of reference gene primers was used by the study to estimate nucleated cell counts. Sequencing was performed with immunoSEQ multiplex PCR; in TCRdb, only in-frame clones are kept and a portion is missing. V and J calls and clone size follow that table, whereas D and trimming were derived from the DNA. The sample carries 280,000 or so clones, 88% recorded once. Sequenced sample: peripheral blood. This chain uses TRBV29-1 with TRBJ2-7, with D maybe TRBD2 (5 bases). This clonotype originated in a woman in her 30s who had recovered from COVID-19. The CDR3 spells CSVDDEGLGEQYF. CDR3 nucleotide sequence: TGCAGCGTTGATGACGAGGGTCTGGGTGAGCAGTACTTC.